This is a list of T cell receptor beta chains from one sample in a study of blood T cell repertoires in COVID-19. The assay was immunoSEQ multiplex PCR, and TCRdb's table has in-frame clones only and misses some. This sample has about 210,000 clones, with 80% to 90% found just once. Sequenced material: peripheral blood. The receptors originated from a woman between 50 and 59 years old with active or convalescent COVID-19. The CDR3 runs from the conserved cysteine through the conserved F or W. The order of the fields is J gene, D gene, V gene, clone size, CDR3 protein, CDR3 DNA. A D gene is named only where the DNA matches it firmly. The listing skips clone size in some rows; elsewhere it reads once, few, many or a size class.

J gene: TRBJ1-5
D gene: TRBD1
V gene: TRBV12-5
clone size: -
CDR3 protein: CASGLSTQGMSNQPQHF
CDR3 DNA: TGTGCTAGTGGTTTGTCAACACAGGGGATGAGCAATCAGCCCCAGCATTTT

J gene: TRBJ2-5
D gene: -
V gene: TRBV7-9
clone size: -
CDR3 protein: CASSPGGMERTQYF
CDR3 DNA: TGTGCCAGCAGCCCAGGGGGGATGGAGAGGACCCAGTACTTC

J gene: TRBJ2-1
D gene: TRBD2
V gene: TRBV5-4
clone size: once
CDR3 protein: CASSPPGLAGGLYNEQFF
CDR3 DNA: TGTGCCAGCAGTCCGCCGGGACTAGCGGGAGGATTGTACAATGAGCAGTTCTTC

J gene: TRBJ2-6
D gene: TRBD1
V gene: TRBV11-3
clone size: -
CDR3 protein: CASSLGGGSGANVLTF
CDR3 DNA: TGTGCCAGCAGCTTAGGAGGGGGCAGTGGGGCCAACGTCCTGACTTTC

J gene: TRBJ2-3
D gene: -
V gene: TRBV5-1
clone size: -
CDR3 protein: CASSKDPRTRRTDTQYF
CDR3 DNA: TGCGCCAGCAGCAAGGACCCCCGGACCCGGAGGACAGATACGCAGTATTTT

J gene: TRBJ1-2
D gene: -
V gene: TRBV5-6
clone size: -
CDR3 protein: CASSPGEGGYTF
CDR3 DNA: TGTGCCAGCAGCCCGGGTGAAGGTGGCTACACCTTC

J gene: TRBJ2-2
D gene: TRBD1
V gene: TRBV7-9
clone size: -
CDR3 protein: CASSFGAGGTGELFF
CDR3 DNA: TGTGCCAGCAGCTTTGGGGCAGGGGGCACCGGGGAGCTGTTTTTT

J gene: TRBJ1-2
D gene: -
V gene: TRBV28
clone size: -
CDR3 protein: CASRDRRSGYTF
CDR3 DNA: TGTGCCAGCAGAGACAGGCGGTCCGGCTACACCTTC

J gene: TRBJ1-4
D gene: TRBD1
V gene: TRBV2
clone size: -
CDR3 protein: CASTSRQGVGEKLFF
CDR3 DNA: TGTGCCAGCACTTCTCGTCAGGGGGTTGGGGAAAAACTGTTTTTT

J gene: TRBJ1-2
D gene: -
V gene: TRBV18
clone size: -
CDR3 protein: CASSPGPDNYGYTF
CDR3 DNA: TGTGCCAGCTCACCTGGCCCAGATAACTATGGCTACACCTTC